This T cell receptor beta chain was captured by sequencing in a study of siplizumab effects on memory and regulatory T cells. The germline gives CDR1 SNHLY, CDR2 FYNNEI. The junction had 0 bases not matched to a gene; V was cut back by 5 bases and J by 0 bases. The CDR3 spans 14 residues. Whole-study findings and limits: The authors did not confirm suppressive function in proliferating Tregs from siplizumab cultures. Naive T cells were seen as more diverse than memory cells and as major alloresponse contributors. With siplizumab, cumulative frequency of CD4+ memory-derived alloreactive sequences dropped significantly. Mappable CD4+ clones that were alloreactive averaged 68.8% Treg-derived with siplizumab versus approximately 30% in controls.

On this clone itself: Its specificity is not known. Other DNA sequences from this sample encode an identical CDR3 as well.

Clones were read by immunoSEQ multiplex PCR, and TCRdb kept only the in-frame ones, dropping some. The table lists about 100,000 clones, 80% to 95% of them singletons, with around 1.1% in the top ten. The clonotype was recovered from a human donor in good health. Material: CD4+ T cells sorted from blood. The J gene is TRBJ2-3, the V gene TRBV2; 9 bases match TRBD2. CDR3 DNA sequence: TGTGCCAGCAGTAGCGGGAGGAGCACAGATACGCAGTATTTT. It encodes CASSSGRSTDTQYF.